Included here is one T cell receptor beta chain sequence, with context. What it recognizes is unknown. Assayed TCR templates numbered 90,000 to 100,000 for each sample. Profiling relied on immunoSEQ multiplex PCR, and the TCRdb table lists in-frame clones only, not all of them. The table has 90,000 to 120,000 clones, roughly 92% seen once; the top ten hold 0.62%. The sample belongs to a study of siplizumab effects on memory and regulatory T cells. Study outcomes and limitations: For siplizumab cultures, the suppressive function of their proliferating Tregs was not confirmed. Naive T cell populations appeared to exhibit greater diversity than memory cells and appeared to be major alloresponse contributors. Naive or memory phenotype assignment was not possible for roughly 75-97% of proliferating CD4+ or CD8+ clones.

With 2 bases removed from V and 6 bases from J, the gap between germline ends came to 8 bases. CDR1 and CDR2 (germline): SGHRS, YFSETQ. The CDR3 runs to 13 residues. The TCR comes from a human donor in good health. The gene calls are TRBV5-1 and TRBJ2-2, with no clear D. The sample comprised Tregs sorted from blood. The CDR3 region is CASSLRLAGELFF. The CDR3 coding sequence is TGCGCCAGCAGCTTAAGGTTGGCCGGGGAGCTGTTTTTT.